Listed here are 3 T cell receptor beta chains from one sample, sequenced in a study of cytomegalovirus exposure and HLA in healthy donors. The PCR used 60 Vbeta and 13 Jbeta primers. TCRdb's copy holds only in-frame clones and misses some; the assay was immunoSEQ multiplex PCR. The sample lists about 120,000 clones; 60% to 85% were seen once. Sequenced material: PBMCs. The origin of the receptors is a woman between 35 and 50 years old in good health and CMV-seropositive.

The chain combines TRBV6-1 with TRBJ2-1; 8 bases match TRBD2. Trimming cost V 4 bases and J 4 bases; bases outside gene matches: 6. The CDR3 is made up of 15 amino acids. Germline lookup yields CDR1 MNHNS and CDR2 SASEGT. The CDR3 sequence is CASSVFGTSYNEQFF. The CDR3 DNA follows: TGTGCCAGCAGTGTTTTTGGGACTAGTTACAATGAGCAGTTCTTC.

This sequence joins TRBV18 and TRBJ2-7, with D possibly matching TRBD1 (6 bases). V gave up 1 base and J gave up 2 bases, with 9 bases separating them. The V gene's germline CDR1 is KGHSH and CDR2 LQKENI. The CDR3 is 14 residues long. CDR3 region: CASSPLPGAYEQYF. CDR3 coding DNA: TGTGCCAGCTCACCACTTCCAGGGGCCTACGAGCAGTACTTC.

This clone appeared a few times. The gene calls are TRBV30 and TRBJ2-7; 11 bases map to TRBD2. Germline CDR1 GTSNPN, CDR2 SVGIG (reference sequence). This CDR3 spans 14 amino acids. J lost 10 bases, V lost 5 bases, and 13 bases had no gene match. CDR3 protein: CAWVLAGDKRSQYF. The CDR3 DNA reads as TGTGCCTGGGTACTAGCGGGAGATAAAAGATCCCAGTACTTC.